The 27 T cell receptor beta chains listed next were all sequenced from one sample in a study of cytomegalovirus exposure and HLA in healthy donors. The PCR contained 60 Vbeta and 13 Jbeta primers. Sequenced by immunoSEQ multiplex PCR; TCRdb stores in-frame clones only, minus some. Its clone listing holds approximately 110,000 clones. Sequencing was done on a sample of PBMCs. These receptors came from a man aged 25 to 40 in good health and CMV-seronegative.

This chain uses TRBV5-1 with TRBJ2-1; 9 nucleotides match TRBD1. J was trimmed by 4 bases and V by 4 bases; bases with no gene match: 6. CDR3 length: 15 amino acids. The germline CDR1 and CDR2 sequences are SGHRS and YFSETQ. As DNA, the CDR3 is TGCGCCAGCAGCACTGCGGGACAGGGTTACAATGAGCAGTTCTTC. It is translated as CASSTAGQGYNEQFF. Using reference TRBV5-1 and TRBJ2-1 for the parts outside the CDR3, the full variable domain is KAGVTQTPRYLIKTRGQQVTLSCSPISGHRSVSWYQQTPGQGLQFLFEYFSETQRNKGNFPGRFSGRQFSNSRSEMNVSTLELGDSALYLCASSTAGQGYNEQFFGPGTRLTVL.

The DNA for the CDR3 is TGTGCCAGCAGTGAACGGCATGCTCGAGGTGAGCAGTTCTTC. It codes for CASSERHARGEQFF. The V and J genes are TRBV6-1 and TRBJ2-1; D gene uncertain. CDR3 length equals 14 residues. The ends were cut back, 2 bases at V and 9 bases at J, with 14 bases in the middle. The germline V gene has CDR1 MNHNS and CDR2 SASEGT.

This chain links TRBV7-8 with TRBJ1-1; a weak D match, TRBD1 (6 bases). Germline V gives CDR1 SGHVS, CDR2 FQNEAQ. The CDR3 has 14 amino acids. The ends were cut back, 5 bases at V and 3 bases at J, with 13 bases in the middle. CDR3 DNA: TGTGCCAGCAGCCCACAGGGCCTTCACACTGAAGCTTTCTTT. This encodes CASSPQGLHTEAFF.

This chain uses TRBV28 with TRBJ2-5, with 14 bases matching TRBD2. The V gene end was trimmed by 5 bases and the J gene end by 4 bases; junction bases not matched to a gene: 6. CDR1 and CDR2 (germline): MDHEN, SYDVKM. The CDR3 is 16 amino acids. The CDR3 sequence: CASSETSGRAGETQYF. CDR3 sequence (DNA): TGTGCCAGCAGTGAGACTAGCGGGAGGGCCGGAGAGACCCAGTACTTC. Full variable domain (remainder filled in from reference TRBV28 and TRBJ2-5): DVKVTQSSRYLVKRTGEKVFLECVQDMDHENMFWYRQDPGLGLRLIYFSYDVKMKEKGDIPEGYSVSREKKERFSLILESASTNQTSMYLCASSETSGRAGETQYFGPGTRLLVL.

The CDR3 sequence is CASNLGGQETQYF. CDR3 sequence (DNA): TGTGCCAGCAACCTGGGGGGTCAAGAGACCCAGTACTTC. J is TRBJ2-5 and V is TRBV9; D is perhaps TRBD2 (6 bases). V was pared by 6 bases and J by 2 bases, with 11 bases between. Germline CDR1 is SGDLS and CDR2 is YYNGEE. The CDR3 is 13 amino acids. Full variable domain (missing parts from reference TRBV9 and TRBJ2-5): DSGVTQTPKHLITATGQRVTLRCSPRSGDLSVYWYQQSLDQGLQFLIQYYNGEERAKGNILERFSAQQFPDLHSELNLSSLELGDSALYFCASNLGGQETQYFGPGTRLLVL.

The V gene is TRBV5-6, the J gene TRBJ1-1; D gene unclear. With 2 bases removed from V and 1 base from J, the gap between germline ends came to 6 bases. The CDR3 is 13 amino acids. Germline V gives CDR1 SGHDT, CDR2 YYEEEE. CDR3 sequence (DNA): TGTGCCAGCAGCTTTAACGGGAACACTGAAGCTTTCTTT. It translates to CASSFNGNTEAFF. Filled out from reference TRBV5-6 and TRBJ1-1, the complete variable domain reads DAGVTQSPTHLIKTRGQQVTLRCSPKSGHDTVSWYQQALGQGPQFIFQYYEEEERQRGNFPDRFSGHQFPNYSSELNVNALLLGDSALYLCASSFNGNTEAFFGQGTRLTVV.

The J gene is TRBJ2-6, the V gene TRBV29-1; 12 bases are shared with TRBD1. Germline V gene sequence: CDR1 SQVTM, CDR2 ANQGSEA. This CDR3 is 15 amino acids long. Unmatched junction bases numbered 2, after V lost 6 bases and J lost 2 bases. The CDR3 reads CSVGQGAAGANVLTF. Written as DNA, the CDR3 is TGCAGCGTGGGACAGGGGGCTGCTGGGGCCAACGTCCTGACTTTC.

The chain recombines TRBV9 with TRBJ2-5; TRBD2 is a possible D gene (5 bases). The ends were cut back, 0 bases at V and 5 bases at J, with 8 bases in the middle. Germline CDR1 reads SGDLS; CDR2 reads YYNGEE. The CDR3 loop spans 13 amino acids. CDR3 bases: TGTGCCAGCAGCGTAGAACTAGGGGAGACCCAGTACTTC. Translating it yields CASSVELGETQYF.

J is TRBJ2-3 and V is TRBV6-1; D may be TRBD1 (6 bases). V was pared by 5 bases and J by 7 bases, with 13 bases between. This CDR3 contains 13 residues. Per germline, CDR1 MNHNS and CDR2 SASEGT. The CDR3 loop is CASSPGHSYTQYF. CDR3 DNA: TGTGCCAGCAGTCCGGGACACTCTTATACGCAGTATTTT.

The rearrangement uses TRBV30 and TRBJ1-1, with unresolved D. This CDR3 has 11 residues. Germline V gene data show CDR1 as GTSNPN and CDR2 as SVGIG (reference sequence). Between the trimmed V and J ends, which lost 2 bases and 8 bases, there was a span of 9 bases. The CDR3 spells CAWSTLREAFF. The CDR3 coding sequence is TGTGCCTGGAGTACCCTCCGGGAAGCTTTCTTT. Together with reference TRBV30 and TRBJ1-1, the CDR3 gives the full variable domain: SQTIHQWPATLVQPVGSPLSLECTVEGTSNPNLYWYRQAAGRGLQLLFYSVGIGQISSEVPQNLSASRPQDRQFILSSKKLLLSDSGFYLCAWSTLREAFFGQGTRLTVV.

The V and J genes are TRBV19 and TRBJ2-2; D is ambiguous. Germline CDR1 LNHDA, CDR2 SQIVND (reference sequence). V was pared by 5 bases and J by 0 bases, with 10 bases between. The CDR3 runs 15 residues. CDR3 sequence (DNA): TGTGCCAGTAGTCGAGAGATCGCGAACACCGGGGAGCTGTTTTTT. This translates into CASSREIANTGELFF.

The chain joins TRBV21-1 to TRBJ2-2; TRBD2 is the table's D call and was not checked against the DNA. TRBV21-1 is an annotated pseudogene. The CDR3 covers 16 residues. The CDR3 loop is CASSKEGSGRSGELFF. As DNA, the CDR3 is TGTGCCAGCAGCAAAGAGGGTAGCGGGAGGTCCGGGGAGCTGTTTTTT.

The rearrangement uses TRBV19 and TRBJ2-7; D ambiguous. Trimming shortened V by 1 base and J by 2 bases, and 12 bases separated the two germline ends. The CDR3 sequence is 15 residues long. Germline V gene sequence: CDR1 LNHDA, CDR2 SQIVND (reference sequence). The CDR3 here is CASSIVVGGAYEQYF. The DNA for the CDR3 is TGTGCCAGTAGTATAGTGGTAGGCGGAGCCTACGAGCAGTACTTC.

The genes are TRBV13 and TRBJ2-1; 14 bases match TRBD2. The germline V gene has CDR1 PRHDT and CDR2 FYEKMQ (reference sequence). Unmatched junction bases numbered 7, after V lost 4 bases and J lost 8 bases. The CDR3 runs to 16 residues. The CDR3 DNA sequence: TGTGCCAGCAGCTCCCGGACTAGCGGGAGGATCTATGAGCAGTTCTTC. Translating gives CASSSRTSGRIYEQFF.

The genes are TRBV29-1 and TRBJ2-1; 8 nucleotides agree with TRBD2. J lost 2 bases, V lost 5 bases, and 11 bases had no gene match. Germline lookup yields CDR1 SQVTM and CDR2 ANQGSEA. CDR3 size: 16 residues. The CDR3: CSVTSMTSATYNEQFF. The CDR3 DNA sequence: TGCAGCGTTACCTCCATGACTAGCGCGACCTACAATGAGCAGTTCTTC.

This rearrangement joins TRBV27 to TRBJ2-3; no definite D call. V lost 2 bases, J lost 0 bases, and 9 bases lay in between. This CDR3 comprises 15 residues. Germline V lookup: CDR1 MNHEY, CDR2 SMNVEV (reference sequence). CDR3 DNA sequence: TGTGCCAGCAGTTTACCTCTATTTAGCACAGATACGCAGTATTTT. Translating it yields CASSLPLFSTDTQYF.

The chain is built from TRBV6-1 and TRBJ1-1; unclear D gene. Germline V gene sequence: CDR1 MNHNS, CDR2 SASEGT. Trimming took off 2 bases at V and 7 bases at J, with 8 bases between the two ends. CDR3 length: 12 residues. The CDR3 nucleotides are TGTGCCAGCAGTGAATATTCCCTTGAAGCTTTCTTT. It codes for CASSEYSLEAFF.

The chain has TRBV5-1 and TRBJ2-5; 9 bases fit TRBD1. The end of the DNA aligns better with TRBJ2-7, so the J call may be wrong. This CDR3 comprises 14 residues. Germline V gene data show CDR1 as SGHRS and CDR2 as YFSETQ. CDR3 nucleotide sequence: TGCGCCAGCAGCCCCGGGACAGGGCCCTACGAGCAGTACTTC. This sequence encodes CASSPGTGPYEQYF.

The chain's CDR3 is CASSLADNYEQYF. The CDR3 nucleotides read TGTGCCAGCAGTTTAGCCGACAACTACGAGCAGTACTTC. This sequence joins TRBV27 and TRBJ2-7, with no clear D. The CDR3 length is 13 residues. Trimming pared 2 bases from V and 3 bases from J, leaving 8 bases between. Germline assignment: CDR1 MNHEY and CDR2 SMNVEV (reference sequence).

The V call is TRBV11-2, the J call TRBJ2-6; D call uncertain. The CDR3 length is 15 residues. Germline values: CDR1 SGHAT, CDR2 FQNNGV. V lost 5 bases, J lost 1 base, and 9 bases lay in between. DNA for the CDR3: TGTGCCAGCAGCCCGCAGCGATCTGGGGCCAACGTCCTGACTTTC. Protein sequence: CASSPQRSGANVLTF.

The chain is built from TRBV7-3 and TRBJ1-1; no firm D call. The CDR3 loop spans 13 amino acids. Germline V gene lookup returns CDR1 SGHTA and CDR2 FQGTGA. Trimming removed 4 bases at V and 5 bases at J, with 11 bases between. The DNA of the CDR3 is TGTGCCAGCAGCTCCCAGACTGGAACTGAAGCTTTCTTT. Amino acids: CASSSQTGTEAFF.

The genes are TRBV11-2 and TRBJ2-1, with TRBD2 matching 7 bases. This CDR3 is 16 amino acids long. Germline-derived CDR1 and CDR2 are SGHAT and FQNNGV. V lost 2 bases, J lost 7 bases, and 11 bases stayed unmatched. The CDR3 region is CASSLLGGEGGNEQFF. The CDR3 nucleotides are TGTGCCAGCAGCTTACTAGGCGGGGAGGGTGGGAATGAGCAGTTCTTC. The entire variable domain, with the rest obtained from reference TRBV11-2 and TRBJ2-1, is as follows: EAGVAQSPRYKIIEKRQSVAFWCNPISGHATLYWYQQILGQGPKLLIQFQNNGVVDDSQLPKDRFSAERLKGVDSTLKIQPAKLEDSAVYLCASSLLGGEGGNEQFFGPGTRLTVL.

V gene TRBV19 combines with J gene TRBJ2-7; TRBD1 aligns across 8 bases. J gave up 2 bases and V 5 bases, and 2 bases lay outside the gene matches. CDR3 length equals 13 residues. Germline loops: CDR1 LNHDA, CDR2 SQIVND (reference sequence). The CDR3 sequence is CASSWTGTYEQYF. CDR3 bases: TGTGCCAGTAGTTGGACAGGGACCTACGAGCAGTACTTC.

The chain joins TRBV28 to TRBJ2-7; 7 bases are shared with TRBD2. CDR1 is MDHEN, CDR2 SYDVKM, per germline. The CDR3 consists of 17 residues. The V segment lost 6 bases and the J segment 6 bases; nucleotides outside the gene matches: 20. The CDR3 DNA reads TGTGCCAGCAGCAACAGAAAGAACCCCCGAGCGGGAAGCGAGCAGTACTTC. It codes for CASSNRKNPRAGSEQYF.

The chain recombines TRBV5-1 with TRBJ2-2; no definite D call. Trimming removed 1 base from V and 4 bases from J, with 11 bases in between. Germline V CDR1 and CDR2: SGHRS, YFSETQ. The CDR3 is 15 amino acids. The DNA of the CDR3 is TGCGCCAGCAGCTTGTTTCAGGATCCCACCGGGGAGCTGTTTTTT. Encoded protein: CASSLFQDPTGELFF.

As for this clone: This sample includes further DNA sequences coding for the same CDR3. This chain joins TRBV20-1 and TRBJ2-7, with a tentative D call TRBD2 (5 bases). With 3 bases removed from V and 7 bases from J, the gap between germline ends came to 10 bases. CDR1 and CDR2 (germline): DFQATT, SNEGSKA (reference sequence). This CDR3 comprises 11 residues. The CDR3 DNA is TGCAGTGCTAGTCGGGAAGGGGAGCAGTACTTC. This translates into CSASREGEQYF.

The genes are TRBV7-9 and TRBJ1-1; D possibly corresponds to TRBD1 (5 bases). CDR3 length equals 15 residues. V was cut by 6 bases and J by 4 bases, with 18 bases left in between. Looked up from germline, CDR1 is SEHNR and CDR2 is FQNEAQ (reference sequence). The CDR3 loop reads CASSYGSRDGTEAFF. DNA of the CDR3: TGTGCCAGCAGTTATGGTAGCAGGGATGGCACTGAAGCTTTCTTT.